This entry describes one TCR beta chain. These data are taken from a study of blood T cell repertoires in COVID-19. About the research overall: Acute-phase and convalescent COVID-19 samples originated in the United States, Italy and Spain. T cells, B-cell-depleted T cells, or PBMCs provided the cDNA or gDNA that served as material.

Only in-frame clones appear in the TCRdb table, and some are missing; sequencing was by immunoSEQ multiplex PCR. In the table there are a few hundred thousand clones, 85% to 90% of which are singletons. Everyone who took part was 18 to 89 years old, and they came from 24 US areas. Membership in each cohort depended on participant-reported clinical history. Germline V CDR1 and CDR2: SGHVT, SQSDAQ. Trimming removed 2 bases from V and 2 bases from J, with 10 bases in between. This CDR3 has 15 amino acids. Sequencing used PBMCs or T cells enriched from blood (not recorded which). The rearrangement links TRBV7-4 to TRBJ1-3; the D is unclear. The clonotype originates from a woman between 18 and 30 years old with acute COVID-19. In DNA, the CDR3 is TGTGCCAGCAGCTTACCCCGCACACCTGGAAACACCATATATTTT. The encoded protein is CASSLPRTPGNTIYF.